This entry describes one T cell receptor beta chain. Its antigen is unknown. This sample was taken from a study of graft-versus-host responses after intestinal transplantation. Background on the study: Recipients obtained multivisceral, liver-intestinal, or isolated intestinal transplants.

TCRdb keeps only in-frame clones here, not all; method: immunoSEQ multiplex PCR. This table has roughly 120,000 clones, approximately 96% appearing once. Overall study results and limits: Early post-transplant HvG declines were associated with peak circulating GvH clone levels. Among recipient marrow samples, GvH clones were found; some appeared first in ileum or blood. Elevated graft-versus-host to host-versus-graft clonal ratios in allografts were recorded for patients with graft-donor T cell macrochimerism.

CDR1 and CDR2 from the germline V gene are MNHNS and SASEGT. The ends were cut back, 4 bases at V and 6 bases at J, with 16 bases in the middle. The CDR3 is 15 residues long. This sequence was found in a human donor who received an intestinal transplant. The sequencing here drew on unstimulated CD8+ T cells sorted from spleen or lymph node cells, taken before intestinal transplant. The J gene is TRBJ2-1, the V gene TRBV6-1, with unresolved D. CDR3 region: CASSAQAGWVNEQFF. In DNA, the CDR3 is TGTGCCAGCAGTGCCCAAGCCGGGTGGGTCAATGAGCAGTTCTTC.